The 30 T cell receptor beta chains below come from one sample, sequenced in a study of T cells in Graves' hyperthyroidism and ophthalmopathy. TCR beta CDR3 sequences were amplified from RNA transcripts. Initially, a first-round RT-PCR of the TCR CDR3 employed the HTBI primer set. TCRdb reprocessed the multiplex PCR reads via MiXCR and lists one record per CDR3 protein. The sample lists some 200,000 distinct CDR3 sequences; 15% to 20% were seen once. Sequenced sample: blood. Receptors were obtained from a man aged 50 to 59 with Graves' hyperthyroidism.

The rearrangement uses TRBV7-9 and TRBJ1-2; TRBD1 might be the D (5 bases). Trimming left V 1 base short and J 0 bases short, with 21 bases between. This CDR3 contains 19 residues. CDR1 and CDR2 (germline): SEHNR, FQNEAQ (reference sequence). In DNA, the CDR3 is TGTGCCAGCAGCTTAGGTGGTAGGGGCAGGGCCGAAGCTAACTATGGCTACACCTTC. Its translation is CASSLGGRGRAEANYGYTF.

This clonotype was seen at least ten times. J is TRBJ2-5 and V is TRBV5-1, with no clear D. The CDR3 is made up of 13 amino acids. Trimming shortened V by 4 bases and J by 4 bases, and 11 bases separated the two germline ends. Germline assignment: CDR1 SGHRS and CDR2 YFSETQ. The CDR3 region has the DNA TGCGCCAGCAGCAGTGACGTCCCAGAGACCCAGTACTTC. It yields the protein CASSSDVPETQYF. The entire variable domain, with the rest obtained from reference TRBV5-1 and TRBJ2-5, is as follows: KAGVTQTPRYLIKTRGQQVTLSCSPISGHRSVSWYQQTPGQGLQFLFEYFSETQRNKGNFPGRFSGRQFSNSRSEMNVSTLELGDSALYLCASSSDVPETQYFGPGTRLLVL.

The chain carries TRBV6-5 and TRBJ2-1, with D unclear. CDR1 is MNHEY and CDR2 is SVGAGI in the germline V gene. V lost 0 bases and J 8 bases, leaving 5 bases between the germline ends. CDR3 length equals 12 residues. The CDR3, as DNA: TGTGCCAGCAGTTACTCTAAGGATGAGCAGTTCTTC. It translates to CASSYSKDEQFF.

This clonotype appeared many times. The chain carries TRBV7-9 and TRBJ2-5; TRBD2 aligns across 8 bases. CDR3 length: 14 amino acids. Trimming removed 5 bases from V and 1 base from J; junction bases left unmatched: 3. Germline CDR1 reads SEHNR; CDR2 reads FQNEAQ (reference sequence). CDR3 sequence reads: CASSEGTSQETQYF. The CDR3 region has the DNA TGTGCCAGCAGCGAAGGGACTAGCCAAGAGACCCAGTACTTC.

This clonotype was seen a few times. J is TRBJ1-1 and V is TRBV20-1; no clear D. The CDR3 contains 14 residues. The germline CDR1 and CDR2 sequences are DFQATT and SNEGSKA (reference sequence). Trimming pared 3 bases from V and 4 bases from J, leaving 15 bases between. The CDR3 DNA reads TGCAGTGCTAGGGCCCAAGCCCGGGGCACTGAAGCTTTCTTT. It yields the protein CSARAQARGTEAFF.

This clonotype was recorded many times. The chain joins TRBV30 to TRBJ2-2, with D possibly TRBD1 on 7 matching bases. CDR3 length equals 14 residues. Trimming stripped 3 bases from V and 7 bases from J, with 15 bases between. Germline V lookup: CDR1 GTSNPN, CDR2 SVGIG (reference sequence). CDR3 amino acids: CAWSPGRGDGELFF. The CDR3 DNA is TGTGCCTGGAGCCCAGGCAGGGGGGACGGGGAGCTGTTTTTT. The variable domain in full, completed from reference TRBV30 and TRBJ2-2, reads SQTIHQWPATLVQPVGSPLSLECTVEGTSNPNLYWYRQAAGRGLQLLFYSVGIGQISSEVPQNLSASRPQDRQFILSSKKLLLSDSGFYLCAWSPGRGDGELFFGEGSRLTVL.

This clonotype came up many times. The chain employs TRBV5-1 and TRBJ1-1; D gene ambiguous. Germline assignment: CDR1 SGHRS and CDR2 YFSETQ. CDR3 length: 18 amino acids. The V end lost 6 bases, the J end lost 0 bases, and 24 bases lay between the germline ends. The CDR3 reads CASKSVRVEKVMNTEAFF. In DNA, the CDR3 is TGCGCCAGCAAAAGTGTGCGTGTGGAGAAAGTCATGAACACTGAAGCTTTCTTT.

CDR3 DNA sequence: TGCAGTGCTATCGACTACCACCTGAACACCGGGGAGCTGTTTTTT. This codes for CSAIDYHLNTGELFF. V and J are TRBV20-1 and TRBJ2-2; possibly TRBD2 for D (5 bases). The CDR3 consists of 15 residues. Germline V lookup: CDR1 DFQATT, CDR2 SNEGSKA (reference sequence). With 4 bases removed from V and 1 base from J, the gap between germline ends came to 13 bases.

By share, this clonotype ranks as medium-sized. The V gene is TRBV11-2, the J gene TRBJ2-1; D possibly corresponds to TRBD2 (6 bases). Germline V gene lookup returns CDR1 SGHAT and CDR2 FQNNGV. This CDR3 contains 15 residues. Trimming shortened V by 1 base and J by 4 bases, and 11 bases separated the two germline ends. In nucleotides, the CDR3 is TGTGCCAGCAGCTTAGGCGGGACTGGGTACAATGAGCAGTTCTTC. Translating it yields CASSLGGTGYNEQFF.

This clonotype appeared a few times. The chain employs TRBV20-1 and TRBJ2-6, with TRBD1 matching over 8 bases. Germline values: CDR1 DFQATT, CDR2 SNEGSKA (reference sequence). The CDR3 has 17 amino acids. V was clipped by 4 bases and J by 4 bases; unmatched bases: 12. The CDR3 region is CSAINRGAGSGANVLTF. In DNA, the CDR3 is TGCAGTGCTATCAACAGGGGGGCAGGGTCCGGGGCCAACGTCCTGACTTTC.

The V and J genes are TRBV4-2 and TRBJ2-7, with 14 bases identical to TRBD2. J was trimmed by 3 bases and V by 4 bases; bases with no gene match: 5. The CDR3 extends over 16 amino acids. Germline V gene lookup returns CDR1 LGHNA and CDR2 YNFKEQ. CDR3 nucleotide sequence: TGTGCCAGCAGCCGAGGGACTAGCGGGAGTCTCTACGAGCAGTACTTC. Amino acids: CASSRGTSGSLYEQYF.

This clonotype was counted at least ten times. The chain recombines TRBV28 with TRBJ1-1, with D maybe TRBD1 (5 bases). CDR3 length: 13 amino acids. Germline V gives CDR1 MDHEN, CDR2 SYDVKM. Trimming pared 3 bases from V and 4 bases from J, leaving 9 bases between. The CDR3 here is CASSLGRVTEAFF. In DNA, the CDR3 is TGTGCCAGCAGTTTGGGCAGGGTCACTGAAGCTTTCTTT.

In its sample, this clonotype was seen many times. The chain employs TRBV2 and TRBJ2-7; D tentatively reads TRBD1 or TRBD2 (5 bases each). With 1 base removed from V and 4 bases from J, the gap between germline ends came to 11 bases. The germline gives CDR1 SNHLY, CDR2 FYNNEI. The CDR3 runs 14 residues. In DNA form, the CDR3 reads TGTGCCAGCAGTGAAGGGGGACCGAGATACGAGCAGTACTTC. Translation gives CASSEGGPRYEQYF.

This clonotype was found many times. V gene TRBV28 combines with J gene TRBJ1-2; D might be TRBD1 (5 bases). The CDR3 has 17 residues. The germline V and J ends were trimmed by 4 bases and 9 bases, with 27 bases remaining between them. The germline CDR1 and CDR2 sequences are MDHEN and SYDVKM. The CDR3 here is CASSSFFVRTMPGRYTF. The CDR3 region has the DNA TGTGCCAGCAGTTCATTCTTCGTCCGGACCATGCCGGGACGCTACACCTTC.

V gene TRBV19 combines with J gene TRBJ2-5, with D hard to call. Germline V gives CDR1 LNHDA, CDR2 SQIVND (reference sequence). The V end was cut by 1 base, the J end by 1 base, with 7 bases between. This CDR3 spans 14 amino acids. The CDR3 nucleotides are TGTGCCAGTAGTATAGGTGGTCTCCAAGAGACCCAGTACTTC. This codes for CASSIGGLQETQYF.

In its sample, this clonotype was seen many times. The chain carries TRBV7-8 and TRBJ2-1; D gene uncertain. Germline lookup yields CDR1 SGHVS and CDR2 FQNEAQ. This CDR3 spans 13 amino acids. The V gene lost 6 bases and the J gene lost 0 bases, with 6 bases spanning the gap. In DNA form, the CDR3 reads TGTGCCAGCAGAAGTAGCTCCTACAATGAGCAGTTCTTC. Translating it yields CASRSSSYNEQFF. Filled out from reference TRBV7-8 and TRBJ2-1, the complete variable domain reads GAGVSQSPRYKVAKRGQDVALRCDPISGHVSLFWYQQALGQGPEFLTYFQNEAQLDKSGLPSDRFFAERPEGSVSTLKIQRTQQEDSAVYLCASRSSSYNEQFFGPGTRLTVL.

Turning to this clonotype: A much larger clone differs by one base, so this may be a read error. The chain has TRBV11-3 and TRBJ2-3, with D perhaps matching TRBD2 (6 bases). There are 14 residues in the CDR3. The germline gives CDR1 SGHNT, CDR2 YENEEA. V lost 4 bases and J lost 2, with 10 bases in between. The CDR3 loop is CASSSEGLTDTQYF. For the CDR3, the DNA is TGTGCCAGCAGCTCCGAGGGACTCACAGATACGCAGTATTTT.

This clonotype was seen a few times. The chain combines TRBV6-1 with TRBJ2-1, with 8 bases aligning to TRBD2. Germline assignment: CDR1 MNHNS and CDR2 SASEGT. J gave up 7 bases and V 6 bases, and 14 bases lay outside the gene matches. CDR3 length equals 16 residues. Here the CDR3 reads CASSYKRGGRENEQFF. DNA of the CDR3: TGTGCCAGCAGCTATAAACGGGGGGGAAGGGAAAATGAGCAGTTCTTC.

This clonotype was counted at least ten times. The CDR3 spells CASSVLANSYEQYF. The CDR3 nucleotides are TGTGCCAGCAGTGTACTAGCGAACTCCTACGAGCAGTACTTC. J is TRBJ2-7 and V is TRBV2, with 7 bases fitting TRBD2. Losses at the gene ends were 4 bases for V and 0 bases for J; bases not matched to a gene: 3. Germline values: CDR1 SNHLY, CDR2 FYNNEI. The CDR3 sequence is 14 residues long.

This clonotype was seen many times. The chain is built from TRBV28 and TRBJ2-1; D might be TRBD1 (6 bases). V was shortened by 2 bases and J by 4 bases, with 9 bases between the two germline ends. Germline values: CDR1 MDHEN, CDR2 SYDVKM. The CDR3 has 14 residues. CDR3 sequence (DNA): TGTGCCAGCAGTTTAGCAGGGGCGTACAATGAGCAGTTCTTC. This translates into CASSLAGAYNEQFF.

CDR3 amino acids: CASSTQGSNEKLFF. CDR3 DNA sequence: TGCGCCAGCAGCACACAGGGATCTAATGAAAAACTGTTTTTT. The chain has TRBV5-1 and TRBJ1-4; D is possibly TRBD1 (6 bases). CDR1 and CDR2 (germline): SGHRS, YFSETQ. Trimming pared 4 bases from V and 3 bases from J, leaving 10 bases between. This CDR3 is built from 14 residues.

The chain joins TRBV28 to TRBJ2-4; 8 bases fit TRBD2. The V gene's germline CDR1 is MDHEN and CDR2 SYDVKM. This CDR3 region has 15 residues. V was clipped by 3 bases and J by 6 bases; unmatched bases: 7. In DNA form, the CDR3 reads TGTGCCAGCAGTTTGGCCCCGAGCGGGGGAAACATTCAGTACTTC. Encoded protein: CASSLAPSGGNIQYF.

This clonotype came up many times. The chain has TRBV30 and TRBJ2-1; D remains unclear. V dropped 3 bases and J dropped 0 bases, with 15 bases sitting between them. Germline V gene lookup returns CDR1 GTSNPN and CDR2 SVGIG (reference sequence). The CDR3 totals 16 residues. CDR3 protein: CAWRVDELSSYNEQFF. The CDR3 DNA reads as TGTGCCTGGAGAGTGGACGAGCTGAGCTCCTACAATGAGCAGTTCTTC.

This clonotype was detected only once. The CDR3 spells CASSSTSGPSSYNEQFF. As DNA, the CDR3 is TGTGCCAGCAGCTCGACTAGCGGGCCGAGCTCCTACAATGAGCAGTTCTTC. The chain uses TRBV3-1 and TRBJ2-1; 10 bases fit TRBD2. The V gene end was trimmed by 5 bases and the J gene end by 0 bases; junction bases not matched to a gene: 7. Germline V gene data show CDR1 as LGHDT and CDR2 as YNNKEL (reference sequence). This CDR3 spans 17 amino acids.

CDR3 nucleotide sequence: TGTGCCAGCAGCCGCGCGGGGCTCTCCTACGAGCAGTACTTC. It codes for CASSRAGLSYEQYF. The chain carries TRBV3-1 and TRBJ2-7; D may be TRBD2 (6 bases). V was cut by 4 bases and J by 0 bases, with 10 bases left in between. This CDR3 is built from 14 residues. Germline V gene sequence: CDR1 LGHDT, CDR2 YNNKEL (reference sequence).

The J gene is TRBJ1-1, the V gene TRBV20-1; D not resolved. The CDR3 has 14 residues. Germline V CDR1 and CDR2: DFQATT, SNEGSKA (reference sequence). V lost 0 bases and J lost 2, with 10 bases in between. DNA for the CDR3: TGCAGTGCTAGAGATGGTTGGGGTAACACTGAAGCTTTCTTT. Residues: CSARDGWGNTEAFF.

This clonotype was picked up a small number of times. The gene calls are TRBV6-4 and TRBJ2-3; TRBD2 matches 10 bases. CDR3 length: 16 residues. V lost 0 bases and J lost 0; bases outside the gene matches: 0. Germline V gives CDR1 MRHNA, CDR2 SNTAGT. CDR3 in amino acids: CASSDSTSGSTDTQYF. In DNA form, the CDR3 reads TGTGCCAGCAGTGACTCGACTAGCGGGAGCACAGATACGCAGTATTTT.

This clonotype was seen more than once but under ten times. This rearrangement joins TRBV6-1 to TRBJ2-1; perhaps TRBD1 as D (6 bases). The germline V and J ends were trimmed by 2 bases and 8 bases, with 10 bases remaining between them. The CDR3 contains 13 residues. Germline lookup yields CDR1 MNHNS and CDR2 SASEGT. The chain's CDR3 is CASSERNRDEQFF. The CDR3 nucleotides are TGTGCCAGCAGTGAAAGGAACAGGGATGAGCAGTTCTTC.

Worth noting for this clonotype: Possible read error: a much larger clone is one base away. The CDR3 loop reads CASVPAGGSSYGQYF. CDR3 DNA sequence: TGTGCCAGCGTCCCTGCGGGCGGCAGCTCCTACGGGCAGTACTTC. J is TRBJ2-7 and V is TRBV28, with a weak D call TRBD2 (5 bases). The germline V gene has CDR1 MDHEN and CDR2 SYDVKM. The CDR3 runs to 15 residues.

A word on this clonotype: The junction departs from germline at one end; a sequencing error may be responsible. J is TRBJ1-5 and V is TRBV28; a weak D match, TRBD1 (5 bases). The CDR3 runs to 13 residues. The germline gives CDR1 MDHEN, CDR2 SYDVKM. The CDR3: CASGFPGGQPQRF. DNA of the CDR3: TGTGCCAGCGGTTTTCCGGGGGGTCAGCCCCAGCGTTTT.